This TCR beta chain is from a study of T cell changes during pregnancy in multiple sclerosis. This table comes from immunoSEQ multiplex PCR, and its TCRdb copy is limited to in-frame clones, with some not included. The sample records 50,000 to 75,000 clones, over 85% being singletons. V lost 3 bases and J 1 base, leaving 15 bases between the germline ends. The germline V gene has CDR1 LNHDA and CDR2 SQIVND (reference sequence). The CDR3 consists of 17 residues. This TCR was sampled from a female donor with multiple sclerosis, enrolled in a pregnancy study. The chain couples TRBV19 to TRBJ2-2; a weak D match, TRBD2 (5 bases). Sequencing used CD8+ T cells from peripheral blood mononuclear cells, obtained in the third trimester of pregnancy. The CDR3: CASSISGWSGNTGELFF. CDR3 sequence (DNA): TGTGCCAGTAGTATTTCGGGTTGGAGCGGGAACACCGGGGAGCTGTTTTTT.